This T cell receptor beta chain was profiled in a study of control samples from healthy donors and cancer patients. Sequencing used immunoSEQ multiplex PCR; TCRdb keeps in-frame clones, though not all of them. Here the sample table reports around 190,000 clones. CDR1 PRHDT and CDR2 FYEKMQ come from the germline V gene (reference sequence). The ends lost 6 bases at V and 6 bases at J; junction bases unmatched: 10. The CDR3 loop spans 14 amino acids. The rearrangement uses TRBV13 and TRBJ2-7; 8 bases are shared with TRBD2. Sequencing input: blood. The receptor's source is a woman aged 25 to 39 in good health. CDR3 in amino acids: CASRTAGGGREQYF. The CDR3 region has the DNA TGTGCCAGCAGAACCGCCGGGGGGGGCCGCGAGCAGTACTTC.